A selection of T cell receptor beta chains follows, all from one sample in a study of cytomegalovirus exposure and HLA in healthy donors. Clones were sequenced by immunoSEQ multiplex PCR, and TCRdb holds only the in-frame ones, with some missing. The sample contains over 100,000 clones, about 76% of which appear only once. Sequencing input: PBMCs. These receptors originate from a man aged 35 to 55 in good health and CMV-seronegative. Both conserved end residues are part of each CDR3. Each record gives: V gene, CDR3 protein.

TRBV25-1 | CASSDSSSAGGQYF
TRBV27 | CASSFPGADTQYF
TRBV6-1 | CASSETDRGLNQPQHF
TRBV6-1 | CASSAPPGTEAFF
TRBV10-2 | CASSAGQGQETQYF
TRBV5-8 | CASSPTASYDEQYF
TRBV9 | CASSSHGAPDEKLFF
TRBV15 | CATSRRAGGVDTQYF
TRBV9 | CASSASGGGGTDTQYF
TRBV6-5 | CASSTGQVSGNTIYF
TRBV27 | CASSPDRGGNQPQHF
TRBV7-3 | CASSPIQGVGAFF
TRBV10-3 | CAIGDKSGQETQYF
TRBV15 | CATSGTSGVEQFF
TRBV5-1 | CASMGRIEQYF
TRBV7-8 | CASSLSRVRGANVLTF
TRBV6-1 | CASRPQGDQPQHF
TRBV7-2 | CASSAVPSGGRDTQYF
TRBV7-9 | CASSQAGQANEKLFF